A selection of T cell receptor beta chains follows, all from one sample in a study of breast tumors, draining lymph nodes, adjacent tissues. TCRdb passed the multiplex PCR reads through MiXCR, listing each CDR3 protein once. The data hold some 7,600 distinct CDR3 sequences, with about 70% observed a single time. Specimen: tumor-adjacent breast tissue. The receptors derive from a female donor with breast cancer. Some clones in this sample may be carry-over from other donors' samples. The CDR3 runs from the conserved cysteine through the conserved F or W. The D gene is left open where the match is weak. Size tells how often a clone was seen (once, few, many) or the class of an expanded clone, and some rows leave it out.

. | TRBJ2-3 | TRBV7-3 | TRBD2 | TGTGCCAGCAGCCGAGCGGGGGGCACAGATACGCAGTATTTT | CASSRAGGTDTQYF
. | TRBJ2-7 | TRBV20-1 | . | TGCAGTGCTAATCCTTCCCGGGAAGGGTTCTACGAGCAGTACTTC | CSANPSREGFYEQYF
. | TRBJ2-3 | TRBV20-1 | TRBD2 | TGCAGTGCTACTAGCGGGGGGAGCGGGCGCACAGATACGCAGTATTTT | CSATSGGSGRTDTQYF
. | TRBJ1-6 | TRBV7-2 | . | TGTGCCAGCAGCTCGAGTACGGAGGGGTTTAATTCACCCCTCCACTTT | CASSSSTEGFNSPLHF
. | TRBJ2-7 | TRBV5-1 | TRBD2 | TGCGCCAGCAGCGCCGGGACTAGGCGGGTCTACGAGCAGTACTTC | CASSAGTRRVYEQYF
few | TRBJ1-1 | TRBV15 | . | TGTGCCACCAGCAGAGGATGGGAGGGGAGCACTGAAGCTTTCTTT | CATSRGWEGSTEAFF
many | TRBJ2-1 | TRBV7-3 | TRBD2 | TGTGCCAGCAGCTCGGGGACTAGCGGGTATGAGCAGTTCTTC | CASSSGTSGYEQFF
. | TRBJ1-2 | TRBV20-1 | . | TGCAGTGCTAGCCTCCCGAAAGACGGTGGCCACACCTTC | CSASLPKDGGHTF
. | TRBJ2-7 | TRBV20-1 | TRBD2 | TGCAGTGCTTTTCCGGGACTAGCGGGAGACGAGCAGTACTTC | CSAFPGLAGDEQYF
. | TRBJ1-6 | TRBV9 | . | TGTGCCAGCAGCGTAGCCCCCGGGGGGAGAGCGAACTCCTATAATTCACCCCTCCACTTT | CASSVAPGGRANSYNSPLHF
. | TRBJ1-2 | TRBV25-1 | . | TGTGCCAGCAGTGAATCTAGGGGAAACTATGGCTACACCTTC | CASSESRGNYGYTF
once | TRBJ2-2 | TRBV24-1 | . | TGTGCCACCAGTGATCCGGGGATCGCGAACACCGGGGAGCTGTTTTTT | CATSDPGIANTGELFF
. | TRBJ1-2 | TRBV10-2 | . | TGCGCCAGCAGTGGGAAAGACTATGGCTACACCTTC | CASSGKDYGYTF
few | TRBJ2-7 | TRBV29-1 | TRBD2 | TGCAGCGCCCTGGGGGACTACTACGAGCAGTACTTC | CSALGDYYEQYF
once | TRBJ1-4 | TRBV29-1 | . | TGCAGCGGGGGGGAGGGCGAAAAACTGTTTTTT | CSGGEGEKLFF
medium-sized | TRBJ1-4 | TRBV10-3 | . | TGTGCCATCAGTGGGACAGCCGCAAATGAAAAACTGTTTTTT | CAISGTAANEKLFF
. | TRBJ1-2 | TRBV20-1 | TRBD1 | TGCAGTGCTAGTAGGCAGGGGGACTATGGCTACACCTTC | CSASRQGDYGYTF
medium-sized | TRBJ2-1 | TRBV6-1 | TRBD2 | TGTGCCAGCAGTGAAGCCAGCGGGAGCTTCGATGAGCAGTTCTTC | CASSEASGSFDEQFF
. | TRBJ1-5 | TRBV7-2 | . | TGTGCCAGCAGCTTAAGCAGCCTTGGCAATCAGCCCCAGCATTTT | CASSLSSLGNQPQHF
. | TRBJ2-1 | TRBV9 | TRBD2 | TGTGCCAGCAGCGCGAGCGGGATCTATGAGCAGTTCTTC | CASSASGIYEQFF
. | TRBJ2-3 | TRBV20-1 | . | TGCAGTGCTAGAGAAGGCCGCCGCACAGATACGCAGTATTTT | CSAREGRRTDTQYF
. | TRBJ2-7 | TRBV9 | . | TGTGCCAGCAGCGTAGCCAGCGGCCCCTACGAACAGTACTTC | CASSVASGPYEQYF
once | TRBJ1-6 | TRBV19 | TRBD1 | TGTGCCACCCGGGACAGGGATCTGTCACCCCTCCACTTT | CATRDRDLSPLHF
. | TRBJ2-5 | TRBV15 | . | TGTGCCACCAGCAGACACAGGGAAGCCGAAGAGACCCAGTACTTC | CATSRHREAEETQYF
. | TRBJ2-2 | TRBV9 | . | TGTGCCAGCAGCGTACAGAACACCGGGGAGCTGTTTTTT | CASSVQNTGELFF
. | TRBJ2-5 | TRBV19 | TRBD2 | TGTGCCAGCACTAGCGGGAGAGGGCAGACCCAGTACTTC | CASTSGRGQTQYF
many | TRBJ2-4 | TRBV12-3/TRBV12-4 | . | TGTGCCAGCAGTTCGGTAGGGATAGCCAAAAACATTCAGTACTTC | CASSSVGIAKNIQYF
. | TRBJ1-3 | TRBV2 | . | TGTGCCAGCCAGGGGACACGGGTACGTGGCGGAAACACCATATATTTT | CASQGTRVRGGNTIYF
. | TRBJ2-7 | TRBV28 | TRBD1 | TGTGCCAGCAGTTTTGCCCCCCTAGACAGGGAGAGCTCCTACGAGCAGTACTTC | CASSFAPLDRESSYEQYF
medium-sized | TRBJ2-2 | TRBV29-1 | TRBD1 | TGCAGCGTAGGGAAACCAGGGGGCACCGGGGAGCTGTTTTTT | CSVGKPGGTGELFF
. | TRBJ2-3 | TRBV24-1 | TRBD1 | TGTGCCACCAGTGAACCGGACAGGGATAGCACAGATACGCAGTATTTT | CATSEPDRDSTDTQYF
medium-sized | TRBJ2-7 | TRBV6-1 | TRBD1 | TGTGCCAGCAGGGGACAGGGGGCACCCGCCGGACACTACGAGCAGTACTTC | CASRGQGAPAGHYEQYF
. | TRBJ2-7 | TRBV29-1 | TRBD1 | TGCAGCGTTGGCCGGGACAGGGGGTACGAGCAGTACTTC | CSVGRDRGYEQYF
many | TRBJ2-2 | TRBV6-2/TRBV6-3 | . | TGTGCCAGCAGTTACGGGGGGCAAACCGGGGAGCTGTTTTTT | CASSYGGQTGELFF
. | TRBJ2-1 | TRBV10-3 | TRBD2 | TGTGCCATCAGTCTGGTAGCGGGCCTCTCATCCTACAATGAGCAGTTCTTC | CAISLVAGLSSYNEQFF
. | TRBJ2-7 | TRBV6-5 | TRBD1 | TGTGCCAGCAGGTCGACAGGGTTCTACGAGCAGTACTTC | CASRSTGFYEQYF
. | TRBJ2-1 | TRBV10-2 | . | TGCGCCAGCAGTGGAGCGGATGAGCAGTTCTTC | CASSGADEQFF
medium-sized | TRBJ1-5 | TRBV5-1 | . | TGCGCCAGCAGCAAATCTCCAGGGAGGGAGCCCCAGCATTTT | CASSKSPGREPQHF
. | TRBJ2-3 | TRBV7-2 | . | TGTGCCAGCAGCTTAGGCCTCACAGATACGCAGTATTTT | CASSLGLTDTQYF
few | TRBJ2-7 | TRBV9 | . | TGTGCCAGCAGCCCGACCCCCAGCGACGAGCAGTACTTC | CASSPTPSDEQYF
once | TRBJ1-5 | TRBV2 | . | TGTGCCAGCAGTGCTCAGAGTTATAGCAATCAGCCCCAGCATTTT | CASSAQSYSNQPQHF